This T cell receptor beta chain was sequenced in a study of blood T cell repertoires in COVID-19. Only in-frame clones appear in the TCRdb table, and some are missing; sequencing was by immunoSEQ multiplex PCR. The data hold about 170,000 clones, with approximately 87% observed a single time. Germline CDR1 reads MGHRA; CDR2 reads YSYEKL. The CDR3 has 17 amino acids. Trimming took off 4 bases at V and 0 bases at J, with 17 bases between the two ends. This chain links TRBV4-1 with TRBJ2-3, with a weak D call TRBD2 (6 bases). The sample was peripheral blood. This receptor was obtained from a young man with active or convalescent COVID-19. CDR3: CASSLIPGLSSTDTQYF. The CDR3 DNA sequence: TGCGCCAGCAGCCTGATCCCGGGACTGTCGAGCACAGATACGCAGTATTTT.